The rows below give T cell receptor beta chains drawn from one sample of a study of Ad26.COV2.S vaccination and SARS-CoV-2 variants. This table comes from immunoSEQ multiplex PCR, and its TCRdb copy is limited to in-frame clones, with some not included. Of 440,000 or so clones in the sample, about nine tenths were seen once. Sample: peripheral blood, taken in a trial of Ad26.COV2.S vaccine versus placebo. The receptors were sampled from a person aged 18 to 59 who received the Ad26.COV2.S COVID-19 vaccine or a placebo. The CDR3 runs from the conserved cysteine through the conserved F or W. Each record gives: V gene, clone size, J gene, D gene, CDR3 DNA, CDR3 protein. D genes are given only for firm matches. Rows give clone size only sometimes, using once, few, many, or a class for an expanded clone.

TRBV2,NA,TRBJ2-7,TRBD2,TGTGCCAGCAGAACAGCGGGAGTATCCTACGAGCAGTACTTC,CASRTAGVSYEQYF
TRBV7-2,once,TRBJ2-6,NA,TGTGCCAGCAGCTTAGGGCTCTCTGGGGCCAACGTCCTGACTTTC,CASSLGLSGANVLTF
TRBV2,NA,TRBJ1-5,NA,TGTGCCAGCAGTGAAGAGGTTCAGCCCCAGCATTTT,CASSEEVQPQHF
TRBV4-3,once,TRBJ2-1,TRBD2,TGCGCCAGCAGCCAAGCTTTGTCTGCGGGAGGCTCCTACAATGAGCAGTTCTTC,CASSQALSAGGSYNEQFF
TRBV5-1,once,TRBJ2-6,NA,TGCGCCAGCAGCTTGTGGCTAGCCCTTGGGGCCAACGTCCTGACTTTC,CASSLWLALGANVLTF
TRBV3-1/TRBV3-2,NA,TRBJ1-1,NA,TGTGCCAGCAGGAAGGCGGGGAAGCCCACTGAAGCTTTCTTT,CASRKAGKPTEAFF
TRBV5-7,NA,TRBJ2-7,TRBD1,TGTGCCAGCAGCGTAATACAGGGGAAAATATCCTACGAGCAGTACTTC,CASSVIQGKISYEQYF
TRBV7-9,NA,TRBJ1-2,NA,TGTGCCAGCAGCTTATGGGACAACTATGGCTACACCTTC,CASSLWDNYGYTF
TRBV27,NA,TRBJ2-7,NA,TGTGCCAGCAGGATATCGACAGGAATCGACTCCTACGAGCAGTACTTC,CASRISTGIDSYEQYF
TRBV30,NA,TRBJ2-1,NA,TGTGCCTGGAGTCCAAGGGGTCGCGACGACAATGAGCAGTTCTTC,CAWSPRGRDDNEQFF
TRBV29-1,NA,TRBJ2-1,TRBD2,TGCAGCGCCAGGACTAGCGGGAGGGCCTTGAATGAGCAGTTCTTC,CSARTSGRALNEQFF
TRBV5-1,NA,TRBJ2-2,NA,TGCGCCAGCAGCCCGGGGCGGGACCCCGGGGAGCTGTTTTTT,CASSPGRDPGELFF
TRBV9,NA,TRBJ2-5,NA,TGTGCCAGCAGCGGGACAGCTGCCGGGGAGACCCAGTACTTC,CASSGTAAGETQYF
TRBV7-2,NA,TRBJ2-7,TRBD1,TGTGCCAGCAGCCCGACACGACAGGGTAGCGACGAGCAGTACTTC,CASSPTRQGSDEQYF
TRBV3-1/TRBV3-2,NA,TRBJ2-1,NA,TGTGCCAGCAGCTCTGAGGCCCATGAGCAGTTCTTC,CASSSEAHEQFF
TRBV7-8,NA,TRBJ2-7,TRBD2,TGTGCCAGCAGCTTAGGAGCGGGAGGTCGGTCCTACGAGCAGTACTTC,CASSLGAGGRSYEQYF
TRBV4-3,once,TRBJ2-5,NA,TGCGCCAGCAGCCAAGATCAGGCCAGCCAAGAGACCCAGTACTTC,CASSQDQASQETQYF
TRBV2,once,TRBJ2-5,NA,TGTGCCAGCAGTGAATCCAGGGGAGAGACCCAGTACTTC,CASSESRGETQYF
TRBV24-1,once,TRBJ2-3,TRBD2,TGTGCCACCAGTGATCCGCCTGTAGCGGGCCACCCATCCGATACGCAGTATTTT,CATSDPPVAGHPSDTQYF
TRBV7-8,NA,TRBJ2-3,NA,TGTGCCAGCAGCCTGACAGGAAATAGCGATACGCAGTATTTT,CASSLTGNSDTQYF
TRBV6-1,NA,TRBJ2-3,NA,TGTGCCAGCAGTGAAACCCCTGGGAGCCCAGATACGCAGTATTTT,CASSETPGSPDTQYF
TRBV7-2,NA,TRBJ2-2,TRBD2,TGTGCCAGCAGCTTACTTCGCGGGAGAAACACCGGGGAGCTGTTTTTT,CASSLLRGRNTGELFF
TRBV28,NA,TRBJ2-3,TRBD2,TGTGCCAGCAGTTTGGGACTAGCTGGCGATACGCAGTATTTT,CASSLGLAGDTQYF
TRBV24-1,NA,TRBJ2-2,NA,TGTGCCACCAGTGGAGGAGGGACAGCGGAGGAGTTTTTT,CATSGGGTAEEFF
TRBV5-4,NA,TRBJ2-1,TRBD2,TGTGCCAGCAGCGAGGGACTAGCGGATTCCTACAATGAGCAGTTCTTC,CASSEGLADSYNEQFF
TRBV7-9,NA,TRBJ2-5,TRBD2,TGTGCCAGCAGCTGGCCGGGACTAGCGGGAGTTGAGACCCAGTACTTC,CASSWPGLAGVETQYF
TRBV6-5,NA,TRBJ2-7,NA,TGTGCCAGCAAAGGCTCCACAAACCCCTACGAGCAGTACTTC,CASKGSTNPYEQYF
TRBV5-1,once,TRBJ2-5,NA,TGCGCCAGCAGCTTGTCAGGACAAGAGACCCAGTACTTC,CASSLSGQETQYF
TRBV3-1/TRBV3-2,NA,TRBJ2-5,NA,TGTGCCAGCAGCCAGGACCGACTAGGCGGGACCCAGTACTTC,CASSQDRLGGTQYF
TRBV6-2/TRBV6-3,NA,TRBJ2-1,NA,TGTGCCAGCAGTTACTCGATTGACTACAATGAGCAGTTCTTC,CASSYSIDYNEQFF
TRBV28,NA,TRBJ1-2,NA,TGTGCCAGCAGTTTAAGGGAGGAGGAGAACTATGGCTACACCTTC,CASSLREEENYGYTF
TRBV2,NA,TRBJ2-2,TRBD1,TGTGCCAGCCGACAGGGGGGCACCGGGGAGCTGTTTTTT,CASRQGGTGELFF
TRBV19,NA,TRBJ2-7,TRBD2,TGTGCCAGTAGTCTGGGGCCTACTAGCGGGCCCCCCTACGAGCAGTACTTC,CASSLGPTSGPPYEQYF
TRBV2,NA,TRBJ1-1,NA,TGTGCCAGCATGGGAGACACTGAAGCTTTCTTT,CASMGDTEAFF
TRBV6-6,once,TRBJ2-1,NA,TGTGCCAGCAGCGGGGAGGCCAACAATGAGCAGTTCTTC,CASSGEANNEQFF
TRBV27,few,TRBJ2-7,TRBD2,TGTGCCAGCAGTTCGACTAGCGGGAGGCACGAGCAGTACTTC,CASSSTSGRHEQYF
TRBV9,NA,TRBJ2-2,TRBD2,TGTGCCAGCAGCGGCGGGACTAGCGGGACCGGGGAGCTGTTTTTT,CASSGGTSGTGELFF
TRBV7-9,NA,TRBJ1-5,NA,TGTGCCAGCAGCGCCATGTTCAATCAGCCCCAGCATTTT,CASSAMFNQPQHF
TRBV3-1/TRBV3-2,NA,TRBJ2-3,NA,TGTGCCAGCAGCCATGCTGCGAGGGGAGATACGCAGTATTTT,CASSHAARGDTQYF
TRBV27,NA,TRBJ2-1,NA,TGTGCCAGCACGAGGTTTAATGAGCAGTTCTTC,CASTRFNEQFF